This T cell receptor (beta chain) was sequenced during a study of PD-1 blockade in classical Hodgkin lymphoma. Study-level findings and limits: CD4+ TCR diversity, unlike CD8+, rose significantly by C4D1. Individuals initiating nivolumab under 1 year after ASCT were excluded.

This CDR3 has 13 amino acids. The V gene lost 7 bases and the J gene lost 2 bases, with 9 bases spanning the gap. Germline-derived CDR1 and CDR2 are SGHVS and FNYEAQ. All patients relapsed after autologous stem cell transplantation, and brentuximab vedotin exposure varied. Using immunoSEQ multiplex PCR, the repertoire was profiled, and TCRdb retains in-frame clones only, with some absent. The sample includes about 54,000 clones, less than 95% of them seen just once. As for this clone: Its specificity is unknown.

The chain is built from TRBV7-6 and TRBJ1-3; D ambiguous. This receptor was identified in a human donor with classical Hodgkin lymphoma. Material: peripheral blood mononuclear cells (PBMCs), obtained before the second cycle of nivolumab. CDR3 sequence (DNA): TGTGCCAGCACCCCGACCCCTGGAAACACCATATATTTT. As protein: CASTPTPGNTIYF. The variable domain in full, with the rest retrieved from reference TRBV7-6 and TRBJ1-3, is GAGVSQSPRYKVTKRGQDVALRCDPISGHVSLYWYRQALGQGPEFLTYFNYEAQQDKSGLPNDRFSAERPEGSISTLTIQRTEQRDSAMYRCASTPTPGNTIYFGEGSWLTVV.